This T cell receptor beta chain was profiled in a study of cytomegalovirus exposure and HLA in healthy donors (dated by TCRdb to 2017 to 2019). The study in broad terms: According to an earlier analysis of 587 of the donors, roughly 180 million T cells yielded 95 million to 140 million unique TCR beta sequences and about 300 Gb of sequence data. The number of donors typed differed by locus, with 629-630 for A, B, C, DRB1 and DQB1, roughly 520 for DQA1, under 610 for DPA1, and some 440 for DPB1. The study aimed to test whether signatures of past pathogen exposure could be identified by cataloging public T cell receptors. Across about 370 genotyped donors of the cohort, an average of about 240,000 unique TCR beta nucleotide sequences per donor were sequenced, and roughly a sixth of those sequences were non-productive. An earlier analysis of 450 to 750 of the donors used high-throughput TCR beta sequencing to judge whether each TCR beta V gene segment behaved as functional or pseudogenic. Every repertoire in the discovery cohort had been generated on one and the same sequencing platform. Four to six DR-DQ haplotypes were handled as single units for association and clustering because linkage in the cohort was strong. Rather than drawing on any new phenotypic data, the later analysis identified candidate immune exposures from TCR beta sequences and the way those sequences occurred across donors. Donor age, sex, ethnicity and CMV serostatus were compiled together with the repertoire data. HLA typing included class I and class II loci at four-digit resolution. Using immunosequencing, the study profiled T cell repertoires from fewer than 850 subjects and related those repertoires to cytomegalovirus serostatus. A later analysis re-examined previously published TCR beta repertoires from around 670 donors and added high-resolution HLA genotyping to investigate patterns of TCR occurrence. Of the roughly 400 genotyped donors, approximately 83% fell in the genetic ancestry cluster associated with self-reported Caucasian donors. In a later genetic analysis, genome-wide SNP genotypes for about three fifths of the roughly 670 donors were used, and that subset was treated as a discovery cohort. Besides the first cohort of 550 to 750 subjects, a separate validation cohort made up of some 110 different subjects was used. Roughly 300 gigabases of sequencing data and roughly 81 million unique TCR sequences made up an early release that covered several hundred HLA-typed donors. High-throughput TCR immunosequencing, statistical association of individual TCRs with disease status, and machine learning were combined to predict cytomegalovirus infection status. Overall study results and their limits: A further reported finding was that TCR beta sequences accurately predicted the HLA-A and HLA-B alleles for most subjects in the first cohort. For the cohort, immune exposure information was limited to CMV serostatus. HLA typing was unavailable for some donors at each locus, so association tests used only the typed subset. The classifier was reported to diagnose cytomegalovirus status with high specificity and sensitivity in both the original and validation cohorts. Linkage disequilibrium might explain the correlated functional status among segregating V segments, but an unknown experimental factor could not be excluded. Strong co-occurrence of HLA alleles, especially DR and DQ, made assigning TCR associations to individual alleles difficult. In a later genetic analysis, a missense DCLRE1C variant was associated with V-gene and J-gene trimming of TCR beta chains, and the association was replicated in an independent cohort. A later analysis found that HLA-associated TCR beta chains were more clonally expanded and had lower generation probabilities than equally common non-associated chains. A cluster of highly shared sequence variants was judged likely to represent a technical artifact of the sequencing pipeline. Specific HLA alleles were associated with 15,000 to 20,000 TCR beta sequences at a false discovery rate of 0.05 in a later analysis. An earlier analysis of approximately 540 of the donors showed that most TCR beta V segments appeared in productive rearrangements either about 87% or about 30% of the time, which broadly matched IMGT annotations. According to a later analysis, TCR association rates differed among HLA loci, with DRB1 alleles showing the most associated TCRs and HLA-C alleles showing the fewest. A later genetic analysis reported fewer N-insertions in productive TCRs among donors in an Asian-associated ancestry cluster than the roughly 640-donor mean. Some IMGT-functional V segments, including TRBV6-2 and TRBV6-3, could not be distinguished by the 87-base-pair reads and were therefore excluded. While some public TCRs were present in many individuals, most TCR sequences turned up only very rarely across donors. Sequencing depth was assumed to be roughly uniform across donors in the presence/absence analyses, though that assumption may not hold. In the study, approximately 160 TCR beta chains were listed as associated with cytomegalovirus. The cohort was sequenced for TCR beta chains only, and without alpha or paired-chain data the features that could be detected were limited. The authors suggested that the approach could potentially be extended to other disease states and immunological phenotypes. A later analysis found that most CMV-associated TCR beta chains appeared HLA-restricted, with HLA associations seemingly driven largely by CMV exposure. Three of the identified cytomegalovirus-associated TCR beta chains were confirmed in vitro to be specific for cytomegalovirus antigens. According to a later analysis, parvovirus B19, influenza, CMV and Epstein-Barr virus appeared linked to several top co-occurrence clusters. Because counts were too low, more than 15 rarely observed V segments, including chromosome 9 orphons, were excluded from the earlier analysis of 500 to 700 of the donors.

The CDR3 goes from the cysteine to the phenylalanine over 15 residues. Kept here is only the CDR3 DNA, which spans 45 bases and is read in frame from base 1. The V and J ends are trimmed by 3 bases and 5 bases, leaving 16 bases between them. Per the germline V gene (reference sequence), LNHNV is the CDR1 and YYDKDF is the CDR2. The cohort was made up of 650 to 700 healthy bone marrow donors. Cohort members were all nominally healthy when sampled, although unrecorded immune exposures were likely present. The donor was CMV seronegative and belonged to the group of under 400 seronegative cohort members. A peripheral blood sample was collected from each donor, and TCR beta sequencing was performed on peripheral blood mononuclear cells. Genomic DNA extraction from the blood cell samples was performed with the Qiagen DNeasy Blood Extraction Kit. This clone occurred a few times. Its antigen specificity is not known. No base quality values were provided; no much bigger clone lies one nucleotide off.

The library relied on the immunoSEQ multiplex PCR assay. For the multiplex PCR, a mixture combining 60 forward primers for TCR Vbeta segments and 13 reverse primers for TCR Jbeta segments was used. The CDR3 region of rearranged TCR beta genes was amplified from genomic DNA by a multiplex PCR assay. Amplified TCR beta libraries were sequenced as 87-base-pair reads on the Illumina HiSeq System. As for the original processing: Across the 700 or so repertoires, a later analysis counted tens of millions of unique TCR beta chains, roughly 11 million of which were shared by at least two donors. Raw reads were error-corrected and collapsed into unique sequences by a nearest-neighbor algorithm in which closely related sequences were merged to remove PCR and sequencing errors. Alignment of CDR3 sequences to IMGT reference sequences was used to assign V, D and J gene segments. For a sequence to be retained, a match of at least six nucleotides was required to both a V gene segment and a J gene segment. Rearrangements were called productive when the CDR3 lacked stop codons and stayed in frame with V and J; all others were non-productive. Following IMGT convention, CDR3 was defined as the stretch from the second conserved V-encoded cysteine to the conserved J-encoded phenylalanine. In an earlier analysis of 550 to 650 of the donors, sequences lacking an unambiguous match to a single V gene segment were excluded. An earlier analysis of some 500 of the donors classified V segments as functional when productive rearrangements were above 56.7% and as segregating when the standard deviation between donors was above 5%. To diagnose cytomegalovirus status from the catalog of TCR beta chain sequences, a statistical classification framework was built. V and J gene assignment, in a later analysis, came from comparing TCR nucleotide sequences with IMGT/GENE-DB human TR gene sequences. Using the TCRdist pipeline, a later analysis assigned CDR3 sequences along with most-parsimonious VDJ recombination scenarios. In a later analysis, every TCR beta chain was defined by the combination of its CDR3 amino acid sequence and its V-gene family, and reads without a unique V-gene family were dropped. As a way to deal with suspected cross-contamination and a sequencing artifact, a later analysis dropped approximately 590 nucleotide sequences that were highly shared and had low generation probability. In a later analysis, a clonal expansion index was calculated for each public chain from normalized within-repertoire ranks of inferred template counts. A later analysis computed generation probabilities with a VDJ recombination model fitted to out-of-frame rearrangements, and checked the results against IGoR. A later analysis scored TCR-TCR, TCR-HLA and TCR-CMV co-occurrence with hypergeometric tests, applying a repertoire-size bias correction to TCR pairs. In a later analysis, false discovery rates were estimated by permuting HLA or CMV assignments 20 times. A later analysis grouped co-occurring TCRs with DBSCAN, adding TCRdist sequence similarity when clustering within HLA-allele-positive subsets. Repertoires with fewer than 30,000 or more than 120,000 public chains were left out of co-occurrence clustering, as were about 5 repertoires with anomalous nucleotide sharing. In its TCRdb copy, this immuneACCESS table keeps in-frame sequences only and misses some clones. Where compared with another copy, unresolved V genes explain less than half of these, and the others have no known cause. The DNA gave D and trimming, while V, J and clone size come from that table. For this sample there are 150,000 to 250,000 clones; approximately 80% appear just once. The top ten hold roughly 0.098% of the sample.

The clonotype originates from a boy under 10 years old in good health and CMV-seronegative. Sequencing was performed on PBMCs. The sequence links TRBV15 to TRBJ2-5; a weak D assignment points to TRBD1 (7 bases agree). The DNA sequence is given as TGTGCCACCAGCAGGGCGACAGGGAGGATGGAGACCCAGTACTTC. Its translation reads: CATSRATGRMETQYF.